This T cell receptor (beta chain) was sequenced in a study of T cells expressing NK-cell markers. Study at large: Seven donors tested HCMV-seropositive and one tested seronegative among the eight sequenced. General study findings and limits: The CD3+CD56-NKG2C+ fraction of a handful of donors was also led by these clonotypes. There remained a lack of clarity about HCMV specificity of expanded NKG2C+ T cell clones.

The TCR beta cDNA came from 5'RACE template switching with UMIs. TCRdb reprocessed the 5' RACE reads and reports one entry per CDR3 protein, with no DNA. In total, the table holds approximately 420,000 distinct CDR3 sequences. Concerning this clonotype itself: The antigen is undetermined.

The CDR3 runs 19 residues. What was sequenced was blood T cells: a sorted CD56 or NKG2C T cell subset, CD4+ or CD8+ T cells, or bulk PBMC T cells (not recorded which). The chain couples TRBV12-3 or TRBV12-4 to TRBJ2-5; TCRdb's D gene call, TRBD2, goes unchecked for lack of DNA. The source of this sequence is a woman between 50 and 59 years old in good health. CDR3 in amino acids: CASSLTRLGSGKTEETQYF.